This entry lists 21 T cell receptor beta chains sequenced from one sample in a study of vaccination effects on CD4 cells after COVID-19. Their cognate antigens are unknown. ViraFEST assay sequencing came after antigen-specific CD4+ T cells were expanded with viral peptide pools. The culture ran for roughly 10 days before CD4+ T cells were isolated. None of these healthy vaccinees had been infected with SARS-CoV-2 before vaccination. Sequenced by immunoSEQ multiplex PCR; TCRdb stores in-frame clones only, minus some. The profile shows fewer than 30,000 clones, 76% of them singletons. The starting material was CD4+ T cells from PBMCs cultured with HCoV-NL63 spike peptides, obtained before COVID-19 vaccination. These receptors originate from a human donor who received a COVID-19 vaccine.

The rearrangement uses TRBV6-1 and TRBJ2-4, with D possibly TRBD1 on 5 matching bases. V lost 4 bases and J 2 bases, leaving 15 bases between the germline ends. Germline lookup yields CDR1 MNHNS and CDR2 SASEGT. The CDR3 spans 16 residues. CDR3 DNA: TGTGCCAGCAGTGGCCGGCTGGGGCAATCCAAAAACATTCAGTACTTC. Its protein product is CASSGRLGQSKNIQYF.

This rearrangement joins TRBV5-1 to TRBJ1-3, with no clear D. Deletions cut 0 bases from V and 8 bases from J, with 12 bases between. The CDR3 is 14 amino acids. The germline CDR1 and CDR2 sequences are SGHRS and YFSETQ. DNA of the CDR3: TGCGCCAGCAGCTTGGGCAGCGGTCAGGACACCATATATTTT. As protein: CASSLGSGQDTIYF.

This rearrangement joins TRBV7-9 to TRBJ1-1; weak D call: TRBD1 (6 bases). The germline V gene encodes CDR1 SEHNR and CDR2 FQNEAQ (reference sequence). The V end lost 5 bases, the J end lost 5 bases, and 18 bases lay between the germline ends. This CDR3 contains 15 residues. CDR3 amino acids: CASSPPTGYGTEAFF. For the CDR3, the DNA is TGTGCCAGCAGCCCGCCCACAGGGTATGGGACTGAAGCTTTCTTT.

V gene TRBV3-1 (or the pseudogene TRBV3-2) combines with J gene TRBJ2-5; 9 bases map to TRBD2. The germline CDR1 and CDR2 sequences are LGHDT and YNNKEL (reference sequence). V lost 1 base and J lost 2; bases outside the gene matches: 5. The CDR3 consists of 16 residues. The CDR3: CASSQGARGGQETQYF. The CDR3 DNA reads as TGTGCCAGCAGCCAAGGGGCGCGGGGGGGTCAAGAGACCCAGTACTTC.

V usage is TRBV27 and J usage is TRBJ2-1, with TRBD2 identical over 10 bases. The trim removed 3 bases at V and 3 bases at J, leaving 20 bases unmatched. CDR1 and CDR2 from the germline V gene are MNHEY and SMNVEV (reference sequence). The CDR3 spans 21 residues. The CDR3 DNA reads TGTGCCAGCAGTTTGTATTGGGCTAGCGGGAGTACCCGTCTACTCTACAATGAGCAGTTCTTC. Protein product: CASSLYWASGSTRLLYNEQFF.

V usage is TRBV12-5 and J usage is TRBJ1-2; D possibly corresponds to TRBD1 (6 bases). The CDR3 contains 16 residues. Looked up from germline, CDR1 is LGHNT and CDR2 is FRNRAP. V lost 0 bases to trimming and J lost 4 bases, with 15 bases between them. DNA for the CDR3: TGTGCTAGTGGTTTGGTACTTGGGGGCATCACCTATGGCTACACCTTC. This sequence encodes CASGLVLGGITYGYTF.

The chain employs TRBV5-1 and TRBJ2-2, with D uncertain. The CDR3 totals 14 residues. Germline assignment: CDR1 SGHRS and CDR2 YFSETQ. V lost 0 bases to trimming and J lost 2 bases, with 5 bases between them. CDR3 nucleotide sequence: TGCGCCAGCAGCTTGGACTTAAACACCGGGGAGCTGTTTTTT. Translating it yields CASSLDLNTGELFF.

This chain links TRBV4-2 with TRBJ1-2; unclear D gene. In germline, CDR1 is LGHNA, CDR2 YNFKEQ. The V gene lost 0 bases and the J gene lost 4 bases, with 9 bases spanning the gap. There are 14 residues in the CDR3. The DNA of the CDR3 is TGTGCCAGCAGCCAAGAATTAAACCCCTATGGCTACACCTTC. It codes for CASSQELNPYGYTF.

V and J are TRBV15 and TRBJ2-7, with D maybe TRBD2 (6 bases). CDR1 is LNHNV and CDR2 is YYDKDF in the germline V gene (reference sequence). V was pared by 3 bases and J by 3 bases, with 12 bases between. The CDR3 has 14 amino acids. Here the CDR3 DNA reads TGTGCCACCAGCAGGGGGGGACTTATCTACGAGCAGTACTTC. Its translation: CATSRGGLIYEQYF. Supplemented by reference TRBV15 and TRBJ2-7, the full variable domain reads DAMVIQNPRYQVTQFGKPVTLSCSQTLNHNVMYWYQQKSSQAPKLLFHYYDKDFNNEADTPDNFQSRRPNTSFCFLDIRSPGLGDTAMYLCATSRGGLIYEQYFGPGTRLTVT.

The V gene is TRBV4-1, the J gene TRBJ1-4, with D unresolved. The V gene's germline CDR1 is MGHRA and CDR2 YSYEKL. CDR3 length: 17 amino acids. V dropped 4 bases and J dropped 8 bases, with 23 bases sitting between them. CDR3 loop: CASSRIGRVAGGEKLFF. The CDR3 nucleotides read TGCGCCAGCAGCCGGATTGGGAGGGTGGCAGGTGGGGAAAAACTGTTTTTT.

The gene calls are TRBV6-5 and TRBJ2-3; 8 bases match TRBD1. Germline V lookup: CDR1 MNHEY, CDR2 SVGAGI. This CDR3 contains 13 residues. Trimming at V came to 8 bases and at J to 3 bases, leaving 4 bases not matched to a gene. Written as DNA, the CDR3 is TGTGCCAGCCCGGACAGGGTAACAGATACGCAGTATTTT. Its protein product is CASPDRVTDTQYF.

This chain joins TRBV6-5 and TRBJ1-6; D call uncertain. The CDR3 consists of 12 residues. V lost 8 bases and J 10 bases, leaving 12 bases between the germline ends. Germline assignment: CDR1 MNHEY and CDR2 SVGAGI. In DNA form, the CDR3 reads TGTGCCAGCGGCGAAAGCAAGTCACCCCTCCACTTT. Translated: CASGESKSPLHF.

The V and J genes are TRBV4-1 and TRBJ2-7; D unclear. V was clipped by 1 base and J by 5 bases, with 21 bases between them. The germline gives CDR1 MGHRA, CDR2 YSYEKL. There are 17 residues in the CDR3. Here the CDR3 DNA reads TGCGCCAGCAGCCAAGTATTCGGTCAACGATCTCTACACGAGCAGTACTTC. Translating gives CASSQVFGQRSLHEQYF.

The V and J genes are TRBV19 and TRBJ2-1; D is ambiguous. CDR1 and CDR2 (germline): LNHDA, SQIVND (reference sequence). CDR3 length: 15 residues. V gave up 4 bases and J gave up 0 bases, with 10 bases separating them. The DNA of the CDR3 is TGTGCCAGTAGTACGGCTCTTCGCTCCTACAATGAGCAGTTCTTC. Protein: CASSTALRSYNEQFF.

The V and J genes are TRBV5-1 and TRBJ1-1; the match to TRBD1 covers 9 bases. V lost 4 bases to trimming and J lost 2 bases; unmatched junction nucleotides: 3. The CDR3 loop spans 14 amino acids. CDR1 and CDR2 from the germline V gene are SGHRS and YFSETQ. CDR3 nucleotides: TGCGCCAGCAGCAGACAGGGGGGCAACACTGAAGCTTTCTTT. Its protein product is CASSRQGGNTEAFF.

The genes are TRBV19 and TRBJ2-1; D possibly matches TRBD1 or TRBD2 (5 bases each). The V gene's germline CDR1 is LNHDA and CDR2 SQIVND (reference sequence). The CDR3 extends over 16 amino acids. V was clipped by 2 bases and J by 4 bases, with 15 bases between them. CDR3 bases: TGTGCCAGTAGTATATGGGGACCTAAGCGGTACAATGAGCAGTTCTTC. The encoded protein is CASSIWGPKRYNEQFF.

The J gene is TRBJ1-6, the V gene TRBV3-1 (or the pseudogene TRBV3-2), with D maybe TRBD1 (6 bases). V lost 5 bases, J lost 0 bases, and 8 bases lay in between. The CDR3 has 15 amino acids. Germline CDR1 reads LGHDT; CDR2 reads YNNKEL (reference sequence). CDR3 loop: CASSADSSYNSPLHF. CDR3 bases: TGTGCCAGCAGCGCGGACAGCTCCTATAATTCACCCCTCCACTTT.

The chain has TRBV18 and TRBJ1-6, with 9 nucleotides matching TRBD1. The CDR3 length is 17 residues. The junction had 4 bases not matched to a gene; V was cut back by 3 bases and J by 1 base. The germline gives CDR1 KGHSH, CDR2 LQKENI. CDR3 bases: TGTGCCAGCTCACCTCTCGGACAGGGGTCCTATAATTCACCCCTCCACTTT. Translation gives CASSPLGQGSYNSPLHF.

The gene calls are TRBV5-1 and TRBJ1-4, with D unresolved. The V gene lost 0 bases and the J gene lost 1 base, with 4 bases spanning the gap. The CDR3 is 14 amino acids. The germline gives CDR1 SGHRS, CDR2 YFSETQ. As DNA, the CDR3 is TGCGCCAGCAGCTTGGGACAAACTAATGAAAAACTGTTTTTT. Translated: CASSLGQTNEKLFF.

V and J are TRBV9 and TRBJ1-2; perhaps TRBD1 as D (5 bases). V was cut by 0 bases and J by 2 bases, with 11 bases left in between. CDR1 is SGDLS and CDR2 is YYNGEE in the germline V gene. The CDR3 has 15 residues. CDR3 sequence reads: CASSVDGRGNYGYTF. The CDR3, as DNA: TGTGCCAGCAGCGTAGACGGGAGGGGCAACTATGGCTACACCTTC.

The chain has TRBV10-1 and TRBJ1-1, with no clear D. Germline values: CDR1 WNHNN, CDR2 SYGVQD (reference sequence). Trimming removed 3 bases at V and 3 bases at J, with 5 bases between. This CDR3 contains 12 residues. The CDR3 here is CASSDRYTEAFF. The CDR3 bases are TGCGCCAGCAGTGACCGGTACACTGAAGCTTTCTTT.